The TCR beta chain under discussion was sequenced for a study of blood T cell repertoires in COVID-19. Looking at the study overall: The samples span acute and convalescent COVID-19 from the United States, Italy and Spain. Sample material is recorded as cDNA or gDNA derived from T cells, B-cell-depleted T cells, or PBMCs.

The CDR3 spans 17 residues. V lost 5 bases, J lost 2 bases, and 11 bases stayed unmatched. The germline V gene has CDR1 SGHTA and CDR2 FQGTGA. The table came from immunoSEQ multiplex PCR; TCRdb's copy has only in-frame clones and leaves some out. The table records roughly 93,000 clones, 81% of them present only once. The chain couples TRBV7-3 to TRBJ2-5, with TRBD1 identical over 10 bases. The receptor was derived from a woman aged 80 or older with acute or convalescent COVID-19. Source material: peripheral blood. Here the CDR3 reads CASSPQVRDRGQETQYF. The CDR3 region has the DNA TGTGCCAGCAGCCCCCAAGTTAGGGACAGGGGTCAAGAGACCCAGTACTTC. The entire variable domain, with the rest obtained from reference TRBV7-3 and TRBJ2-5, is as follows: GAGVSQTPSNKVTEKGKYVELRCDPISGHTALYWYRQSLGQGPEFLIYFQGTGAADDSGLPNDRFFAVRPEGSVSTLKIQRTERGDSAVYLCASSPQVRDRGQETQYFGPGTRLLVL.